The 32 T cell receptor beta chains presented below share a single source sample, sequenced in a study of blood T cell repertoires in COVID-19. Libraries were prepared by immunoSEQ multiplex PCR; TCRdb keeps only in-frame clonotypes and omits some of them. The repertoire consists of a few hundred thousand clones, with 70% to 90% occurring once and the leading ten covering about 6.2%. The sequencing sample was made of PBMCs or T cells enriched from blood (not recorded which). The source of these receptors is a woman aged 50 to 60 who had been exposed to COVID-19.

V is TRBV29-1 and J is TRBJ2-5, with D possibly matching TRBD1 (5 bases). This CDR3 is 13 amino acids long. V gave up 4 bases and J gave up 4 bases, with 13 bases separating them. Looked up from germline, CDR1 is SQVTM and CDR2 is ANQGSEA. The CDR3 region is CSVGQGWRETQYF. The CDR3, as DNA: TGCAGCGTTGGGCAGGGTTGGAGAGAGACCCAGTACTTC.

The chain couples TRBV3-1 (or the pseudogene TRBV3-2) to TRBJ1-1; 7 bases align to TRBD1. Germline CDR1 LGHDT, CDR2 YNNKEL (reference sequence). The CDR3 length is 12 residues. After removal of 6 bases from V and 8 bases from J, the junction contained 6 bases not matched to a gene. CDR3 sequence reads: CASRQTGAEAFF. DNA for the CDR3: TGTGCCAGCAGACAAACAGGGGCCGAAGCTTTCTTT.

The rearrangement links TRBV5-1 to TRBJ2-5; D remains ambiguous. Germline values: CDR1 SGHRS, CDR2 YFSETQ. The V end lost 7 bases, the J end lost 0 bases, and 4 bases lay between the germline ends. The CDR3 spans 11 residues. The CDR3 loop is CASLYQETQYF. CDR3 bases: TGCGCCAGCCTCTACCAAGAGACCCAGTACTTC.

The chain has TRBV12-3 or TRBV12-4 and TRBJ1-2; D unclear. The CDR3 length is 12 residues. V lost 3 bases, J lost 8 bases, and 10 bases lay in between. CDR3 DNA sequence: TGTGCCAGCAGTTTTGGAGGGAACGGCTACACCTTC. Its translation: CASSFGGNGYTF.

The chain couples TRBV11-2 to TRBJ2-7, with a possible D match to TRBD2 (5 bases). CDR3 length: 15 amino acids. Germline-derived CDR1 and CDR2 are SGHAT and FQNNGV. V dropped 3 bases and J dropped 2 bases, with 14 bases sitting between them. CDR3 residues: CASSLDWGLPYEQYF. CDR3 DNA: TGTGCCAGCAGCTTGGACTGGGGTCTCCCCTACGAGCAGTACTTC.

V and J are TRBV13 and TRBJ2-1; 8 bases map to TRBD2. The CDR3 sequence is 14 residues long. V shed 2 bases and J 6 bases; nucleotides not matched to a gene: 3. Per the germline V gene, CDR1 is PRHDT and CDR2 is FYEKMQ (reference sequence). CDR3 DNA: TGTGCCAGCAGCTTACGGGGGGGCCTCAATGAGCAGTTCTTC. It specifies CASSLRGGLNEQFF.

The chain joins TRBV9 to TRBJ2-1; 9 nucleotides line up with TRBD2. The germline V gene has CDR1 SGDLS and CDR2 YYNGEE. The CDR3 loop spans 19 amino acids. With 4 bases clipped from V and 0 bases from J, the junction kept 14 bases outside the gene matches. The CDR3 is CASSIRSFPGLASYNEQFF. CDR3 DNA sequence: TGTGCCAGCAGCATTAGATCTTTCCCGGGACTAGCCTCCTACAATGAGCAGTTCTTC.

This sequence joins TRBV27 and TRBJ1-2; TRBD1 matches at 9 bases. This CDR3 has 10 residues. J lost 13 bases, V lost 9 bases, and 6 bases had no gene match. The germline gives CDR1 MNHEY, CDR2 SMNVEV (reference sequence). CDR3 in DNA: TGTGCCAGAGGGACAGGGTCCCTCACCTTC. This gives the protein CARGTGSLTF.

The J gene is TRBJ2-7, the V gene TRBV28; the D is unclear. CDR3 size: 13 residues. Deletions cut 8 bases from V and 2 bases from J, with 13 bases between. CDR1 is MDHEN, CDR2 SYDVKM, per germline. CDR3: CASQSVRTYEQYF. The DNA for the CDR3 is TGTGCCAGCCAATCTGTGCGAACCTACGAGCAGTACTTC.

This clone was seen a handful of times. The chain couples TRBV6-2 or TRBV6-3 to TRBJ2-1, with a possible D match to TRBD2 (5 bases). The V gene's germline CDR1 is MNHEY and CDR2 SVGEGT. V lost 6 bases and J 7 bases, leaving 19 bases between the germline ends. This CDR3 region has 15 residues. In DNA form, the CDR3 reads TGTGCCAGCAGCCAACGGACTCAGACGTGGAATGAGCAGTTCTTC. Translated: CASSQRTQTWNEQFF.

V and J are TRBV19 and TRBJ2-5, with D possibly TRBD2 on 6 matching bases. This CDR3 contains 13 residues. Trimming stripped 3 bases from V and 4 bases from J, with 9 bases between. Germline V gives CDR1 LNHDA, CDR2 SQIVND (reference sequence). CDR3 DNA: TGTGCCAGTAGTATTTCGGGGGTAGAGACCCAGTACTTC. The encoded protein is CASSISGVETQYF.

The J gene is TRBJ1-2, the V gene TRBV15; 12 nucleotides align to TRBD1. This CDR3 spans 18 amino acids. Germline V gene sequence: CDR1 LNHNV, CDR2 YYDKDF (reference sequence). Trimming removed 2 bases from V and 2 bases from J; junction bases left unmatched: 9. DNA of the CDR3: TGTGCCACCAGCAGATTACCGGGACAGGGGGCTTGGAACTATGGCTACACCTTC. This codes for CATSRLPGQGAWNYGYTF. Filled out from reference TRBV15 and TRBJ1-2, the complete variable domain reads DAMVIQNPRYQVTQFGKPVTLSCSQTLNHNVMYWYQQKSSQAPKLLFHYYDKDFNNEADTPDNFQSRRPNTSFCFLDIRSPGLGDTAMYLCATSRLPGQGAWNYGYTFGSGTRLTVV.

This clone was counted a few times. V gene TRBV28 combines with J gene TRBJ1-5; possibly TRBD1 for D (6 bases). The V gene's germline CDR1 is MDHEN and CDR2 SYDVKM. This CDR3 comprises 14 residues. The germline V and J ends were trimmed by 2 bases and 3 bases, with 8 bases remaining between them. The CDR3 DNA reads TGTGCCAGCAGTTTAACAGGGCTCAATCAGCCCCAGCATTTT. Translating gives CASSLTGLNQPQHF.

The chain's CDR3 is CASSSQLRDTQYF. The CDR3, as DNA: TGTGCCAGCAGCTCCCAGCTGAGGGATACGCAGTATTTT. The chain is built from TRBV7-6 and TRBJ2-3, with D unclear. Trimming took off 4 bases at V and 6 bases at J, with 11 bases between the two ends. Germline V gene data show CDR1 as SGHVS and CDR2 as FNYEAQ. The CDR3 totals 13 residues.

The sample holds one count of this clone. As DNA, the CDR3 is TGTGCCAGCAGCTTATTGCCGGGGAAGGACTACGAGCAGTACTTC. Its translation is CASSLLPGKDYEQYF. The rearrangement joins TRBV11-2 to TRBJ2-7; D might be TRBD2 (5 bases). The germline V and J ends were trimmed by 2 bases and 3 bases, with 14 bases remaining between them. The CDR3 is 15 residues long. Germline CDR1 is SGHAT and CDR2 is FQNNGV.

The chain has TRBV2 and TRBJ2-3; D perhaps matches TRBD2 (7 bases). Trimming removed 3 bases from V and 2 bases from J, with 15 bases in between. This CDR3 is built from 16 residues. CDR1 and CDR2 from the germline V gene are SNHLY and FYNNEI. The CDR3 is CASSDGRGGHTDTQYF. In DNA form, the CDR3 reads TGTGCCAGCAGTGATGGGAGGGGGGGCCACACAGATACGCAGTATTTT.

This chain links TRBV2 with TRBJ1-2, with TRBD1 as a possible D gene (5 bases). Trimming left V 9 bases short and J 8 bases short, with 22 bases between. This CDR3 region has 14 residues. Germline CDR1 is SNHLY and CDR2 is FYNNEI. The CDR3 loop is CARIPGGPLFGYTF. The CDR3 DNA sequence: TGTGCCAGGATCCCGGGGGGACCGTTATTCGGCTACACCTTC.

This chain uses TRBV10-3 with TRBJ2-3; 11 bases match TRBD2. Looked up from germline, CDR1 is ENHRY and CDR2 is SYGVKD. V shed 6 bases, J shed 0 bases, and the junction held 2 bases outside the gene matches. The CDR3 is 15 residues long. CDR3: CAISRTSGSTDTQYF. The CDR3 bases are TGTGCCATCAGCCGGACTAGCGGGAGCACAGATACGCAGTATTTT.

CDR3 DNA sequence: TGTGCCAGTAGTATAAAGCGGGGGCCCCTTAATGAGCAGTTCTTC. It yields the protein CASSIKRGPLNEQFF. The chain has TRBV19 and TRBJ2-1; 8 nucleotides line up with TRBD2. Germline V gene lookup returns CDR1 LNHDA and CDR2 SQIVND (reference sequence). This CDR3 is built from 15 residues. Germline trimming cut 2 bases from V and 7 bases from J; bases unmatched to any gene: 7.

The chain links TRBV28 to TRBJ1-1; tentatively, D is TRBD1 (5 bases). The CDR3 consists of 15 residues. Germline V gene lookup returns CDR1 MDHEN and CDR2 SYDVKM. Trimming removed 4 bases from V and 3 bases from J, with 15 bases in between. The CDR3 loop is CASSSPGRGHTEAFF. The DNA of the CDR3 is TGTGCCAGCAGTTCCCCCGGGAGGGGTCACACTGAAGCTTTCTTT.

This chain uses TRBV5-1 with TRBJ1-4; D may be TRBD1 (6 bases). There are 16 residues in the CDR3. Trimming removed 3 bases at V and 3 bases at J, with 15 bases between. Germline CDR1 SGHRS, CDR2 YFSETQ. DNA for the CDR3: TGCGCCAGCAGCTCAATATCAGGGGCAGCTAATGAAAAACTGTTTTTT. Encoded protein: CASSSISGAANEKLFF. The full variable domain, its missing parts supplied by reference TRBV5-1 and TRBJ1-4, is KAGVTQTPRYLIKTRGQQVTLSCSPISGHRSVSWYQQTPGQGLQFLFEYFSETQRNKGNFPGRFSGRQFSNSRSEMNVSTLELGDSALYLCASSSISGAANEKLFFGSGTQLSVL.

The chain recombines TRBV3-1 (or the pseudogene TRBV3-2) with TRBJ2-5; no clear D gene. V gave up 4 bases and J gave up 5 bases, with 8 bases separating them. CDR1 LGHDT and CDR2 YNNKEL come from the germline V gene (reference sequence). This CDR3 has 12 amino acids. CDR3 in amino acids: CASSLQAETQYF. CDR3 DNA: TGTGCCAGCAGCCTCCAAGCGGAGACCCAGTACTTC.

The chain carries TRBV27 and TRBJ1-1, with D perhaps matching TRBD1 (5 bases). Germline CDR1 reads MNHEY; CDR2 reads SMNVEV (reference sequence). The CDR3 totals 15 residues. With 2 bases removed from V and 0 bases from J, the gap between germline ends came to 10 bases. The CDR3 nucleotides read TGTGCCAGCAGTTTACGGGCAGGGTTGAACACTGAAGCTTTCTTT. Translating gives CASSLRAGLNTEAFF.

The chain combines TRBV29-1 with TRBJ2-7; tentatively, D is TRBD2 (7 bases). CDR1 and CDR2 from the germline V gene are SQVTM and ANQGSEA. Trimming removed 5 bases at V and 2 bases at J, with 22 bases between. The CDR3 is made up of 16 amino acids. The DNA for the CDR3 is TGCAGCGTTAGTAAGACCCTCCGGGGGGCCGCCTACGAGCAGTACTTC. Encoded protein: CSVSKTLRGAAYEQYF.

The CDR3 reads CASSSTNRVGGYEQYF. CDR3 bases: TGTGCCAGCAGTTCAACAAACAGGGTAGGGGGTTACGAGCAGTACTTC. This chain joins TRBV5-4 and TRBJ2-7; D is possibly TRBD1 (6 bases). The CDR3 consists of 16 residues. CDR1 is SGHNT and CDR2 is YYREEE in the germline V gene (reference sequence). V lost 5 bases and J lost 4, with 22 bases in between.

The CDR3 loop is CASGYTGTSYGYTF. Written as DNA, the CDR3 is TGTGCTAGTGGCTATACCGGGACAAGCTATGGCTACACCTTC. The gene calls are TRBV12-5 and TRBJ1-2; possible D gene TRBD1, 6 bases. Germline assignment: CDR1 LGHNT and CDR2 FRNRAP. The V and J ends lost 6 bases and 4 bases respectively, with 15 bases between them. This CDR3 is 14 amino acids long.

This chain connects TRBV7-2 to TRBJ2-5; tentatively, D is TRBD2 (7 bases). This CDR3 has 15 amino acids. The germline V gene has CDR1 SGHTA and CDR2 FQGNSA. Deletions cut 1 base from V and 3 bases from J, with 12 bases between. CDR3 loop: CASSLGRGGKETQYF. The CDR3 DNA is TGTGCCAGCAGCTTAGGAAGGGGGGGGAAAGAGACCCAGTACTTC.

The chain couples TRBV24-1 to TRBJ2-7, with D possibly matching TRBD2 (5 bases). The CDR3 loop spans 12 amino acids. V lost 1 base and J lost 6, with 6 bases in between. CDR1 is KGHDR, CDR2 SFDVKD, per germline. CDR3 sequence reads: CATSDFGGEQYF. DNA for the CDR3: TGTGCCACCAGTGATTTTGGAGGCGAGCAGTACTTC.

The CDR3 coding sequence is TGTGCCAGCAGCTTGCCGCAGGATTATGGCTACACCTTC. It translates to CASSLPQDYGYTF. V and J are TRBV5-6 and TRBJ1-2; no clear D. CDR1 and CDR2 (germline): SGHDT, YYEEEE. The CDR3 has 13 residues. Trimming removed 1 base from V and 5 bases from J, with 9 bases in between.

This chain links TRBV9 with TRBJ2-2; 9 nucleotides line up with TRBD2. V dropped 1 base and J dropped 6; count of bases not matched to a gene: 13. This CDR3 is 18 amino acids long. CDR1 is SGDLS and CDR2 is YYNGEE in the germline V gene. This CDR3 reads CASSVRAGGAGFSGELFF. For the CDR3, the DNA is TGTGCCAGCAGCGTAAGAGCGGGGGGAGCCGGGTTCTCCGGGGAGCTGTTTTTT.

The chain employs TRBV24-1 and TRBJ2-2; 7 nucleotides line up with TRBD2. CDR3 size: 15 residues. The germline CDR1 and CDR2 sequences are KGHDR and SFDVKD. V dropped 3 bases and J dropped 7; count of bases not matched to a gene: 7. This CDR3 reads CATSDPTSAVGELFF. In DNA, the CDR3 is TGTGCCACCAGTGATCCTACTAGCGCGGTCGGGGAGCTGTTTTTT.

V is TRBV18 and J is TRBJ1-2; the D gene is possibly TRBD1 (5 bases). Germline V gene lookup returns CDR1 KGHSH and CDR2 LQKENI. CDR3 size: 16 residues. Trimming removed 1 base from V and 4 bases from J, with 16 bases in between. CDR3 in amino acids: CASSPQVQGASYGYTF. CDR3 coding DNA: TGTGCCAGCTCACCACAGGTCCAGGGTGCCTCCTATGGCTACACCTTC.